A selection of T cell receptor beta chains follows, all from one sample in a study of shared clonotypes between healthy human individuals. Here immunoSEQ multiplex PCR was the method, and the copy in TCRdb shows in-frame clones only, minus some. The profile covers millions of clones, with 85% to 95% appearing a single time and 1.7% taken by the ten largest. The sample comprised naive CD8+ T cells from PBMCs. The receptors stem from a man between 18 and 35 years old in good health. Some clones in this sample may be carry-over from other donors' samples. Both conserved end residues are part of each CDR3. Fields, in order: CDR3 protein, CDR3 DNA, J gene, CDR3 length, V gene, clone size, D gene. A D gene is named only where the DNA matches it firmly. Not all rows give a size; the values are once, few, many and, for expanded clones, a class.

CDR3 protein: CASSADRVREQYF
CDR3 DNA: TGTGCCAGCAGCGCCGACAGGGTTCGGGAGCAGTACTTC
J gene: TRBJ2-7
CDR3 length: 13
V gene: TRBV9
clone size: -
D gene: TRBD1

CDR3 protein: CASELAGVSNEQFF
CDR3 DNA: TGCGCCAGTGAATTAGCGGGAGTAAGCAATGAGCAGTTCTTC
J gene: TRBJ2-1
CDR3 length: 14
V gene: TRBV5-1
clone size: -
D gene: TRBD2

CDR3 protein: CASSPRDRGPILNTGELFF
CDR3 DNA: TGTGCCAGCTCACCACGGGACAGGGGCCCAATCCTGAACACCGGGGAGCTGTTTTTT
J gene: TRBJ2-2
CDR3 length: 19
V gene: TRBV18
clone size: -
D gene: TRBD1

CDR3 protein: CASSYLAGGPYEQYF
CDR3 DNA: TGTGCCAGCAGTTATTTAGCGGGAGGGCCCTACGAGCAGTACTTC
J gene: TRBJ2-7
CDR3 length: 15
V gene: TRBV27
clone size: -
D gene: TRBD2

CDR3 protein: CASSQGPTGTLVKDTQYF
CDR3 DNA: TGTGCCAGCAGCCAAGGCCCTACCGGGACCCTCGTGAAAGATACGCAGTATTTT
J gene: TRBJ2-3
CDR3 length: 18
V gene: TRBV14
clone size: -
D gene: -

CDR3 protein: CASSLVRGANTGELFF
CDR3 DNA: TGCGCCAGCAGCTTGGTCCGGGGGGCGAACACCGGGGAGCTGTTTTTT
J gene: TRBJ2-2
CDR3 length: 16
V gene: TRBV5-1
clone size: -
D gene: TRBD2

CDR3 protein: CASSFPGTSANTGELFF
CDR3 DNA: TGTGCCAGCAGTTTTCCCGGGACTAGCGCGAACACCGGGGAGCTGTTTTTT
J gene: TRBJ2-2
CDR3 length: 17
V gene: TRBV28
clone size: -
D gene: TRBD2

CDR3 protein: CASSAGLISYEQYF
CDR3 DNA: TGTGCCAGCAGCGCCGGACTGATCTCCTACGAGCAGTACTTC
J gene: TRBJ2-7
CDR3 length: 14
V gene: TRBV13
clone size: -
D gene: -

CDR3 protein: CASSTEHSELVYGYTF
CDR3 DNA: TGTGCCAGTAGTACCGAACACAGCGAACTCGTCTATGGCTACACCTTC
J gene: TRBJ1-2
CDR3 length: 16
V gene: TRBV19
clone size: -
D gene: -

CDR3 protein: CASNPRGRPLWGYTF
CDR3 DNA: TGTGCCAGTAACCCTCGCGGGCGGCCCCTATGGGGCTACACCTTC
J gene: TRBJ1-2
CDR3 length: 15
V gene: TRBV19
clone size: -
D gene: -

CDR3 protein: CASSPVRAGLSYEQYF
CDR3 DNA: TGTGCCAGCAGCCCAGTCAGGGCAGGGCTCTCCTACGAGCAGTACTTC
J gene: TRBJ2-7
CDR3 length: 16
V gene: TRBV7-2
clone size: -
D gene: -

CDR3 protein: CASSLGGSSSYEQYF
CDR3 DNA: TGTGCCAGCAGCTTAGGCGGGAGTTCCTCCTACGAGCAGTACTTC
J gene: TRBJ2-7
CDR3 length: 15
V gene: TRBV11-2
clone size: -
D gene: TRBD2

CDR3 protein: CASTRGGTDYNEQFF
CDR3 DNA: TGTGCCAGCACCAGGGGGGGGACAGACTACAATGAGCAGTTCTTC
J gene: TRBJ2-1
CDR3 length: 15
V gene: TRBV9
clone size: -
D gene: -

CDR3 protein: CASSLRLAATYEQYF
CDR3 DNA: TGTGCCAGCAGCCTAAGACTAGCGGCGACCTACGAGCAGTACTTC
J gene: TRBJ2-7
CDR3 length: 15
V gene: TRBV5-5
clone size: -
D gene: TRBD2

CDR3 protein: CASSEDEFSPYEQYF
CDR3 DNA: TGTGCCAGCAGTGAAGACGAATTTTCCCCCTACGAGCAGTACTTC
J gene: TRBJ2-7
CDR3 length: 15
V gene: TRBV6-1
clone size: -
D gene: -

CDR3 protein: CATSRAKRELGVQQYF
CDR3 DNA: TGTGCCACCAGCAGAGCGAAGCGGGAGTTGGGGGTACAGCAGTACTTC
J gene: TRBJ2-7
CDR3 length: 16
V gene: TRBV15
clone size: -
D gene: TRBD2

CDR3 protein: CASSSPPWSAINMDTQYF
CDR3 DNA: TGCGCCAGCAGCTCTCCCCCTTGGTCCGCGATCAACATGGATACGCAGTATTTT
J gene: TRBJ2-3
CDR3 length: 18
V gene: TRBV5-1
clone size: -
D gene: -

CDR3 protein: CASSHSGVNTEAFF
CDR3 DNA: TGTGCCAGCAGCCACAGCGGGGTTAACACTGAAGCTTTCTTT
J gene: TRBJ1-1
CDR3 length: 14
V gene: TRBV7-9
clone size: -
D gene: -

CDR3 protein: CASSTQKAVRTDTQYF
CDR3 DNA: TGTGCCAGCAGCACCCAGAAGGCGGTACGCACAGATACGCAGTATTTT
J gene: TRBJ2-3
CDR3 length: 16
V gene: TRBV21-1
clone size: -
D gene: -

CDR3 protein: CASSFGPRQDPMNTEAFF
CDR3 DNA: TGTGCCAGCAGCTTCGGGCCTCGACAGGACCCGATGAACACTGAAGCTTTCTTT
J gene: TRBJ1-1
CDR3 length: 18
V gene: TRBV7-2
clone size: -
D gene: -

CDR3 protein: CASSGLSNEQFF
CDR3 DNA: TGTGCCAGCAGTGGGCTTTCAAATGAGCAGTTCTTC
J gene: TRBJ2-1
CDR3 length: 12
V gene: TRBV6-1
clone size: once
D gene: -

CDR3 protein: CASSWDREGSRDNEQFF
CDR3 DNA: TGTGCCAGCAGTTGGGACAGGGAAGGATCGAGGGATAATGAGCAGTTCTTC
J gene: TRBJ2-1
CDR3 length: 17
V gene: TRBV7-8
clone size: -
D gene: TRBD1

CDR3 protein: CASSQERNGYGYTF
CDR3 DNA: TGTGCCAGCAGCCAAGAGCGTAACGGTTATGGCTACACCTTC
J gene: TRBJ1-2
CDR3 length: 14
V gene: TRBV14
clone size: few
D gene: -

CDR3 protein: CASSLGTSDTQYF
CDR3 DNA: TGTGCCAGCAGCTTAGGCACTTCAGATACGCAGTATTTT
J gene: TRBJ2-3
CDR3 length: 13
V gene: TRBV13
clone size: -
D gene: -

CDR3 protein: CASSLVRDGEAFF
CDR3 DNA: TGTGCCAGCAGCCTCGTGCGGGACGGTGAAGCTTTCTTT
J gene: TRBJ1-1
CDR3 length: 13
V gene: TRBV7-7
clone size: -
D gene: -